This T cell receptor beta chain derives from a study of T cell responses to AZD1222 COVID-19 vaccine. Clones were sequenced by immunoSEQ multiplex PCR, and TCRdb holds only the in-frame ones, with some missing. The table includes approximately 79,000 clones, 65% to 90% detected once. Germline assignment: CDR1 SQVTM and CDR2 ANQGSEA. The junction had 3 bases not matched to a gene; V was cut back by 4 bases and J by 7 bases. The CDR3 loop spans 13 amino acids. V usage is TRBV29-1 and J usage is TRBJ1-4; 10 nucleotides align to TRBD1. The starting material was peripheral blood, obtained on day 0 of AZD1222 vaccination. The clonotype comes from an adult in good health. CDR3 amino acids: CSVGQGAGEKLFF. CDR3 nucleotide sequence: TGCAGCGTTGGACAGGGGGCGGGTGAAAAACTGTTTTTT. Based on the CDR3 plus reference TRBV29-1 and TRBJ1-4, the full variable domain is SAVISQKPSRDICQRGTSLTIQCQVDSQVTMMFWYRQQPGQSLTLIATANQGSEATYESGFVIDKFPISRPNLTFSTLTVSNMSPEDSSIYLCSVGQGAGEKLFFGSGTQLSVL.